This T cell receptor beta chain was profiled in a study of blood T cells in healthy people across ages. The CDR3 consists of 12 residues. Trimming cost V 3 bases and J 0 bases, with 5 bases left between them. Looked up from germline, CDR1 is DFQATT and CDR2 is SNEGSKA (reference sequence). With regard to this clonotype: What it binds is unknown.

Through a sample-barcoded 5' primer and a J-beta primer mix, a second PCR was run for roughly 7 to 11 cycles. In TCRdb, the 5' RACE reads were re-called with MiXCR into one record per CDR3 protein. The sample contains about 800,000 distinct CDR3 sequences, roughly 25% of which appear only once. Study findings and constraints: Diversity was higher, and naive CD4+ cells more numerous, in long-lived donors than in aged donors.

The sample was also reused in another study, on T cells of mothers and their children.

The rearrangement links TRBV20-1 to TRBJ1-1, with a possible D match to TRBD1 (5 bases). Sequencing was done on a sample of blood. The sequence was obtained from a boy between 10 and 17 years old in good health. CDR3 region: CSARTVNTEAFF. In DNA, the CDR3 is TGCAGTGCTAGGACAGTGAACACTGAAGCTTTCTTT.